The T cell receptor beta chain described here comes from a study of T cell clones after liver transplantation. General study points: A larger donor-reactive than third-party decline suggested partial antigen-specific deletion.

Comments on this clone: Its antigen is still unknown.

J lost 4 bases, V lost 2 bases, and 6 bases had no gene match. The germline V gene has CDR1 SGHVS and CDR2 FNYEAQ. This CDR3 has 16 amino acids. Here immunoSEQ multiplex PCR was the method, and the copy in TCRdb shows in-frame clones only, minus some. Here the sample spans under 90,000 clones, 80% being singletons. Sequenced here: CD4+ T cells from blood, sampled before liver transplant. V usage is TRBV7-6 and J usage is TRBJ2-1; 9 nucleotides agree with TRBD2. The clonotype was recovered from a human donor who received a liver transplant. CDR3 nucleotide sequence: TGTGCCAGCAGCTTAACAGCGACTAGCGGATACAATGAGCAGTTCTTC. The encoded protein is CASSLTATSGYNEQFF.